Given below is one TCR beta chain in context. These data come from a study of glioma-infiltrating T cells after dendritic cell vaccination. Method: immunoSEQ multiplex PCR; TCRdb's copy keeps in-frame clones and lacks some. The sample lists approximately 100,000 clones, roughly 80% occurring once. This material consisted of blood, taken before dendritic cell vaccination. This receptor was taken from a human donor with glioblastoma.

The CDR3 DNA reads as TGTGCCAGCAGTTACCTTGCGGGGCGGAGGAACACTGAAGCTTTCTTT. Translating gives CASSYLAGRRNTEAFF. J is TRBJ1-1 and V is TRBV6-5, with TRBD1 as a possible D gene (5 bases). Per the germline V gene, CDR1 is MNHEY and CDR2 is SVGAGI. CDR3 length: 16 amino acids. The V end lost 2 bases, the J end lost 1 base, and 14 bases lay between the germline ends.